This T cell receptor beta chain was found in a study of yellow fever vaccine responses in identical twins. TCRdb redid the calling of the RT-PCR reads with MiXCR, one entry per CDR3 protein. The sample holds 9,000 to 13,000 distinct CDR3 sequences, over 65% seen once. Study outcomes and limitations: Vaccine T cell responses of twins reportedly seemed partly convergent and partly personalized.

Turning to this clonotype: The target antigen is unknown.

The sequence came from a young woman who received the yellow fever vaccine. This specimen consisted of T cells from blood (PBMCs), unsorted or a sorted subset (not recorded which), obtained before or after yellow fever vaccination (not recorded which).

This CDR3 reads CASSYSGLQDVEQFF. CDR3 DNA sequence: TGTGCCAGCAGTTACTCGGGTCTTCAGGACGTAGAGCAGTTCTTC. This rearrangement joins TRBV6-2 or TRBV6-3 to TRBJ2-1, with D unresolved. CDR3 size: 15 residues. CDR1 is MNHEY, CDR2 SVGEGT, per germline. Between the trimmed V and J ends, which lost 0 bases and 10 bases, there was a span of 16 bases.